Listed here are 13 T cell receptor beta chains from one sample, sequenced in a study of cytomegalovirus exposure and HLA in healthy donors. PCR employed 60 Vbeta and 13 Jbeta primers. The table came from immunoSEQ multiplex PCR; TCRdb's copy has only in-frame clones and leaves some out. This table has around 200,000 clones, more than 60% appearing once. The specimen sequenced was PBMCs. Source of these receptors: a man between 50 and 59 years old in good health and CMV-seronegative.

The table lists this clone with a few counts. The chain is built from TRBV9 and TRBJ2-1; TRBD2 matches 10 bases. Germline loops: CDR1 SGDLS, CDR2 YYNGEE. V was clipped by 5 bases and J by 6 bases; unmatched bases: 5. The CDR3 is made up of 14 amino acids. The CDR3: CASRRAGGRNEQFF. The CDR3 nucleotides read TGTGCCAGCAGACGAGCGGGAGGGCGCAATGAGCAGTTCTTC.

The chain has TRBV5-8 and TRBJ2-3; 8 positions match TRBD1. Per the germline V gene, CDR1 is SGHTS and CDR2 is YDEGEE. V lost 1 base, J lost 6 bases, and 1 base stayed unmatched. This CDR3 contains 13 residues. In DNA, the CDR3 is TGTGCCAGCAGCTTGCAGGGGGCCGATACGCAGTATTTT. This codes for CASSLQGADTQYF.

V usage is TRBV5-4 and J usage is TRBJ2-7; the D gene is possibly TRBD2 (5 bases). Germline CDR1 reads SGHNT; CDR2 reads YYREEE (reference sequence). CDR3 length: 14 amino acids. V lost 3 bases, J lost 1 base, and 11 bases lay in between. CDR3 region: CASSSSGMSYEQYF. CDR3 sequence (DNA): TGTGCCAGCAGCTCTTCGGGAATGTCCTACGAGCAGTACTTC.

CDR3 sequence (DNA): TGTGCCAGCTCACCAATGCGAACAGAACGAAACATTCAGTACTTC. Translating it yields CASSPMRTERNIQYF. The chain joins TRBV18 to TRBJ2-4, with D unresolved. The length of the CDR3 is 15 residues. The germline CDR1 and CDR2 sequences are KGHSH and LQKENI. V shed 2 bases and J shed 6 bases, with 14 bases lying between them.

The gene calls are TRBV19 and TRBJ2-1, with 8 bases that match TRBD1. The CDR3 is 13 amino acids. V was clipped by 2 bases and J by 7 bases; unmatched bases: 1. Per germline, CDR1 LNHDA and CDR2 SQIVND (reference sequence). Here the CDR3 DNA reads TGTGCCAGTAGTATAAGACAGGGGAATGAGCAGTTCTTC. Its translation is CASSIRQGNEQFF.

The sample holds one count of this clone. This CDR3 reads CASSATGQLNEKLFF. The CDR3 nucleotides read TGTGCCAGCAGTGCCACGGGACAGTTAAATGAAAAACTGTTTTTT. The rearrangement links TRBV2 to TRBJ1-4; the match to TRBD1 covers 7 bases. J lost 5 bases, V lost 4 bases, and 7 bases had no gene match. Per the germline V gene, CDR1 is SNHLY and CDR2 is FYNNEI. The CDR3 length is 15 residues.

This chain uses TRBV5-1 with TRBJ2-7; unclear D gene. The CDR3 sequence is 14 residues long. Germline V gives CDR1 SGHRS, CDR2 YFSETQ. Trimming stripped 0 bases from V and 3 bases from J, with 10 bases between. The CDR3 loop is CASSLGGDRYEQYF. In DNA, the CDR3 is TGCGCCAGCAGCTTGGGTGGAGACCGCTACGAGCAGTACTTC.

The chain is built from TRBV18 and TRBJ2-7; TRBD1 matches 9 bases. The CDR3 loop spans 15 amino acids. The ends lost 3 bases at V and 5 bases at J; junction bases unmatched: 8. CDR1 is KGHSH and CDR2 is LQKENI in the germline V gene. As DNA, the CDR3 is TGTGCCAGCTCACCTTCCGGGACAGGGTCAGACGAGCAGTACTTC. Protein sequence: CASSPSGTGSDEQYF.

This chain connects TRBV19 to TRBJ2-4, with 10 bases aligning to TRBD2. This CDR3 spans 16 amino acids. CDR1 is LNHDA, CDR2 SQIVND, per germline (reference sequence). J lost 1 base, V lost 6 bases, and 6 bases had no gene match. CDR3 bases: TGTGCCAGTAGAGAAGCGGGAGGGCCGGCCAAAAACATTCAGTACTTC. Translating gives CASREAGGPAKNIQYF.

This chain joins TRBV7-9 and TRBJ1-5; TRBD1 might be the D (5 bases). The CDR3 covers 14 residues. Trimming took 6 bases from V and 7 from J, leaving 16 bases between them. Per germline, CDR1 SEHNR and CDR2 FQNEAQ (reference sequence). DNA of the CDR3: TGTGCCAGCAGTAAAACAGGCGTCGGGCAGCCCCAGCATTTT. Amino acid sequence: CASSKTGVGQPQHF.

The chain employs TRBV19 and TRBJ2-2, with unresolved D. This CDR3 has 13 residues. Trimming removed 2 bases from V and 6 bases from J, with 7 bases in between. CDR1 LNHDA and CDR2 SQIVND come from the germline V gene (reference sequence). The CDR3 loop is CASSISPPGELFF. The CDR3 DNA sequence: TGTGCCAGTAGTATAAGCCCTCCCGGGGAGCTGTTTTTT.

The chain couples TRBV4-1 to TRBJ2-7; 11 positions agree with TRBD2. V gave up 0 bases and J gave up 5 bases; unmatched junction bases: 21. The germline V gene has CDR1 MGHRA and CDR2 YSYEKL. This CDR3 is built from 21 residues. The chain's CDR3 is CASSQDEVIPVTSGTSDEQYF. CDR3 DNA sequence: TGCGCCAGCAGCCAAGATGAGGTTATCCCAGTGACTAGCGGGACGTCTGACGAGCAGTACTTC.

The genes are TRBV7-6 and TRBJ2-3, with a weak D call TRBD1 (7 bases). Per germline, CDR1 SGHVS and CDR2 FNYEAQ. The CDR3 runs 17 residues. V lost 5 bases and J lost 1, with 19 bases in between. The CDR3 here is CASSQGGGGRGTDTQYF. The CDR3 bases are TGTGCCAGCAGCCAGGGGGGCGGAGGGCGAGGCACAGATACGCAGTATTTT.